The source of this TCR beta chain is a study of cytomegalovirus exposure and HLA in healthy donors. Study-wide results and limits: Productive rates of about 87% or about 30% were seen for most TCR beta V segments in an earlier analysis. Some V segments, including TRBV6-2 and TRBV6-3, were excluded as indistinguishable.

Unmatched junction bases numbered 9, after V lost 6 bases and J lost 5 bases. The CDR3 runs to 14 residues. Germline V gene data show CDR1 as LNHDA and CDR2 as SQIVND (reference sequence). The primer mix had 60 Vbeta and 13 Jbeta primers. Clones were sequenced by immunoSEQ multiplex PCR, and TCRdb holds only the in-frame ones, with some missing. The profile shows around 210,000 clones, 70% to 90% of them singletons. For this clone: Its cognate antigen is unknown.

Sequenced sample: PBMCs. The V call is TRBV19, the J call TRBJ2-7; 8 bases align to TRBD1. The receptor comes from a girl aged 2 to 9 in good health and CMV-seronegative. The CDR3 coding sequence is TGTGCCAGTAGATCCCAGGGGGCCTGGGACGAGCAGTACTTC. This codes for CASRSQGAWDEQYF.